This is a list of T cell receptor beta chains from one sample in a study of blood T cell repertoires in COVID-19. Only in-frame clones appear in the TCRdb table, and some are missing; sequencing was by immunoSEQ multiplex PCR. Among 130,000 or so clones listed, around 83% were seen once. Source material: PBMCs or T cells enriched from blood (not recorded which). Receptors were obtained from a man younger than 40 who had recovered from COVID-19. CDR3s include the opening cysteine and the closing phenylalanine or tryptophan. The order of the fields is D gene, J gene, V gene, clone size, CDR3 DNA, CDR3 protein. A D gene is named only where the DNA matches it firmly. Size is omitted from some rows. Given values are once, few, many or a class for expanded clones.

TRBD1 TRBJ1-3 TRBV18 - TGTGCCAGCTCACCGGGACAGGGGATTCGAAACACCATATATTTT CASSPGQGIRNTIYF
TRBD1 TRBJ2-7 TRBV19 few TGTGCCAGTAGTTCGGACAGGGGGACCTACGAGCAGTACTTC CASSSDRGTYEQYF
- TRBJ1-1 TRBV7-9 - TGTGCCAGCAGCTTAGCATCTCCGAACACTGAAGCTTTCTTT CASSLASPNTEAFF
- TRBJ1-1 TRBV3-1/TRBV3-2 - TGTGCCAGCAGCCAAAGGACAGTCACTTTTGAAGCTTTCTTT CASSQRTVTFEAFF
TRBD2 TRBJ2-2 TRBV2 few TGTGCCAGCAGAGCGGGACTAGGGGGCACCGGGGAGCTGTTTTTT CASRAGLGGTGELFF
TRBD1 TRBJ1-2 TRBV7-9 - TGTGCCAGCAGCCCACGGACAGGTTACTATGGCTACACCTTC CASSPRTGYYGYTF
- TRBJ1-6 TRBV5-1 - TGCGCCAGCAGCCCGACGGAACAGCCTAATTCACCCCTCCACTTT CASSPTEQPNSPLHF
TRBD2 TRBJ2-5 TRBV5-1 - TGCGCCAGCACTAGCGGGAGCAAAGAGACCCAGTACTTC CASTSGSKETQYF
- TRBJ2-5 TRBV6-5 - TGTGCCAGCACCTACGGGACATTTCAAGAGACCCAGTACTTC CASTYGTFQETQYF
- TRBJ2-1 TRBV15 - TGTGCCACCAGCATAGGGGCCGTCACCTTCAATGAGCAGTTCTTC CATSIGAVTFNEQFF
- TRBJ2-5 TRBV6-2/TRBV6-3 - TGTGCCAGCAGTTACTACAGGGTACAAGAGACCCAGTACTTC CASSYYRVQETQYF
- TRBJ2-3 TRBV6-5 - TGTGCCAGCAGACCGAGCAGCACAGATACGCAGTATTTT CASRPSSTDTQYF
- TRBJ1-5 TRBV7-6 once TGTGCCAGCAGCCAAAGGTCGCGGAGGACAGCTCATCAGCCCCAGCATTTT CASSQRSRRTAHQPQHF
TRBD1 TRBJ1-2 TRBV6-2/TRBV6-3 - TGTGCCAGCAGCACCAGACAGGGGGCGTTGCATGGCTACACCTTC CASSTRQGALHGYTF
- TRBJ2-5 TRBV25-1 - TGTGCCAGCTGGGACTCAGAGACCCAGTACTTC CASWDSETQYF
TRBD2 TRBJ2-3 TRBV9 - TGTGCCAGCAGCGTAGCGAGAGAAGGACTAGCGGGAGGGACAGATACGCAGTATTTT CASSVAREGLAGGTDTQYF
- TRBJ1-3 TRBV7-6 - TGTGCCAGCAGCTTAGCTACAGGCTCTGGAAACACCATATATTTT CASSLATGSGNTIYF
TRBD1 TRBJ2-1 TRBV5-1 - TGCGCCAGCAGCTCGCTTCCGGGACAGGGAAACTCCTACAATGAGCAGTTCTTC CASSSLPGQGNSYNEQFF
- TRBJ2-2 TRBV4-2 - TGTGCCAGCAGCCAAGCCTTACCGGGGTGGAACACCGGGGAGCTGTTTTTT CASSQALPGWNTGELFF
- TRBJ2-7 TRBV5-1 - TGCGCCAGCAGACAGGACAGCTCCTACGAGCAGTACTTC CASRQDSSYEQYF
- TRBJ2-7 TRBV19 - TGTGCCAGTAGTATAGGGCCCAACAACAACAATCATTACGAGCAGTACTTC CASSIGPNNNNHYEQYF
TRBD1 TRBJ1-3 TRBV11-2 - TGTGCCAGCAGCCCCCGGGACAGATCTGGAAACACCATATATTTT CASSPRDRSGNTIYF
- TRBJ1-3 TRBV7-6 - TGTGCCAGCAGCTTAGGCGGGACCTCAGGAAACACCATATATTTT CASSLGGTSGNTIYF
TRBD2 TRBJ2-7 TRBV10-3 - TGTGCCATCAGTGACCTTACTAGCGGCTCCTACGAGCAGTACTTC CAISDLTSGSYEQYF
- TRBJ1-1 TRBV3-1/TRBV3-2 - TGTGCCAGCAGCCAAGCACAGGGAAGGACTGAAGCTTTCTTT CASSQAQGRTEAFF
TRBD1 TRBJ1-4 TRBV19 - TGTGCCAGTAGTTTTACAGGACAGGTTGAAAAACTGTTTTTT CASSFTGQVEKLFF
TRBD1 TRBJ2-1 TRBV5-1 - TGCGCCAGCAGCTTGGCCTTAGTCGCGGGTACAGGGGGCAATGAGCAGTTCTTC CASSLALVAGTGGNEQFF
- TRBJ1-1 TRBV6-5 - TGTGCCAGCAGTAGACAGATCCACACTGAAGCTTTCTTT CASSRQIHTEAFF
- TRBJ2-1 TRBV11-2 - TGTGCCAGCAGCTTTGGGACACCCTCCTCCTACAATGAGCAGTTCTTC CASSFGTPSSYNEQFF
- TRBJ1-3 TRBV7-9 - TGTGCCAGCAGCTTTGTACAGGGAAACACCATATATTTT CASSFVQGNTIYF
- TRBJ1-2 TRBV12-3/TRBV12-4 - TGTGCCAGCAGTTTCGGGGATTATGGCTACACCTTC CASSFGDYGYTF
TRBD2 TRBJ2-1 TRBV14 - TGTGCCAGCAGCCAAGATCGACTAGCGGGGGTGCTGGGGCAGTTCTTC CASSQDRLAGVLGQFF
TRBD2 TRBJ2-1 TRBV30 - TGTGCCTGGAGTGTACGGTCGGTAGCGGGAGGTGATGAGCAGTTCTTC CAWSVRSVAGGDEQFF
- TRBJ2-7 TRBV7-9 few TGTGCCAGCAGTACCAGGGGTTTCTACGAGCAGTACTTC CASSTRGFYEQYF
- TRBJ2-5 TRBV19 - TGTGCCAGTAGTCAGTCGGAGCAAGAGACCCAGTACTTC CASSQSEQETQYF
- TRBJ1-2 TRBV24-1 - TGTGCCACCAGTGAAAACAGGGACCATGGCTACACCTTC CATSENRDHGYTF
TRBD2 TRBJ2-1 TRBV5-1 few TGCGCCAGCAGCTACCCGACTAGCGGGAGTCGAAAGAATGAGCAGTTCTTC CASSYPTSGSRKNEQFF
TRBD2 TRBJ2-7 TRBV7-9 - TGTGCCAGCAGCTGGACTAGCGGGGTCTTCTCCTACGAGCAGTACTTC CASSWTSGVFSYEQYF
- TRBJ1-6 TRBV6-1 - TGTGCCAGCAGTGATGTGGTTCAGGGTTCACCCCTCCACTTT CASSDVVQGSPLHF
TRBD2 TRBJ2-1 TRBV29-1 - TGCAGCGTTGAGACTAGCGGGAGGGCCGTGGGGACCTACAATGAGCAGTTCTTC CSVETSGRAVGTYNEQFF
- TRBJ1-2 TRBV24-1 - TGTGCCACCAGTCAGAAAAACAGGGTTAACTATGGCTACACCTTC CATSQKNRVNYGYTF
- TRBJ1-5 TRBV19 - TGTGCCAGTAGTATTAATGGCAATCAGCCCCAGCATTTT CASSINGNQPQHF
TRBD1 TRBJ1-6 TRBV5-6 few TGTGCCAGCAGCAGGGACAGTTATAATTCACCCCTCCACTTT CASSRDSYNSPLHF
- TRBJ1-4 TRBV5-4 - TGTGCCAGCAGCTTGGCGTCTTCTAGTGAAAAACTGTTTTTT CASSLASSSEKLFF
- TRBJ2-2 TRBV27 - TGTGCCAGCAGCCCCGGAGGGGCCCACACCGGGGAGCTGTTTTTT CASSPGGAHTGELFF
- TRBJ1-1 TRBV6-1 once TGTGCCAGCAGTGAGCCGTCAGGTGAAGCTTTCTTT CASSEPSGEAFF
TRBD2 TRBJ2-1 TRBV9 few TGTGCCAGCAGCGTAGCTACCGGAATGGCTAGCGGGAGGGCCGGGAATGAGCAGTTCTTC CASSVATGMASGRAGNEQFF